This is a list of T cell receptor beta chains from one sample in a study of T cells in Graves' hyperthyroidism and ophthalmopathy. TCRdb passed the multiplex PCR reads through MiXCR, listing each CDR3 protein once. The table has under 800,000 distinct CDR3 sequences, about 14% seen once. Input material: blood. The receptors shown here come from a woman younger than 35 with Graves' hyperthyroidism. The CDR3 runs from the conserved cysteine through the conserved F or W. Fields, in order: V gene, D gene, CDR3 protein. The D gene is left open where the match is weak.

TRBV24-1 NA CATSEWTPAGYYGYTF
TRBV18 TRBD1 CASSPTGGLPNYGYTF
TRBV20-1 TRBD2 CSARVAGVSYNEQFF
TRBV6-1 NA CASSPYREINYGYTF
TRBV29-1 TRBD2 CSASSGRFYAEQYF
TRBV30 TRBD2 CAWSEGLAGGSYNEQFF
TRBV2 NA CASTPVPASGTDTQYF
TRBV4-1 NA CASSRLVSGPNTGELFF
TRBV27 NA CASTQWGAVSSGANVLTF
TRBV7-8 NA CASSLTETNTEAFF
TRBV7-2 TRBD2 CASSPTPVLAGVGETQYF
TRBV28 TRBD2 CASQLAGGVNEQFF